This is a list of T cell receptor beta chains from one sample in a study of shared clonotypes between healthy human individuals. The assay was immunoSEQ multiplex PCR, and TCRdb's table has in-frame clones only and misses some. The table lists millions of clones, around nine tenths of them singletons. Material for sequencing was naive CD4+ T cells sorted from blood. The source is a man aged 18 to 29 in good health. CDR3s include the opening cysteine and the closing phenylalanine or tryptophan.

length	V	J	CDR3
15	TRBV29-1	TRBJ1-2	CSVDPGTGGFYGYTF
15	TRBV11-2	TRBJ1-2	CASSLGPREVYGYTF
11	TRBV19	TRBJ1-2	CASSAPPSYTF
15	TRBV5-1	TRBJ2-3	CASGESGLGTDTQYF
18	TRBV18	TRBJ2-5	CASSPTTFGLAGQETQYF
14	TRBV27	TRBJ2-7	CASSGTTSSYEQYF
13	TRBV19	TRBJ1-5	CASTRDGNQPQHF
17	TRBV10-3	TRBJ2-3	CAISGRGLAGGTDTQYF
12	TRBV18	TRBJ2-2	CASSLATGELFF
13	TRBV27	TRBJ1-2	CASSKGGTGGYTF
16	TRBV7-9	TRBJ2-7	CASTRVGGRGSYEQYF
18	TRBV5-1	TRBJ2-3	CASSSGLAGVLSTDTQYF
12	TRBV7-7	TRBJ2-5	CASSEPGETQYF
13	TRBV6-5	TRBJ2-7	CASSWGDRYEQYF
15	TRBV6-6	TRBJ2-5	CASSYRGEIQETQYF
15	TRBV6-5	TRBJ1-1	CASSPGVLGDTEAFF
16	TRBV6-5	TRBJ1-5	CASSYSSGGVNQPQHF
14	TRBV6-4	TRBJ1-5	CASSETGFGQPQHF
12	TRBV6-5	TRBJ2-7	CASMSSSYEQYF
15	TRBV5-5	TRBJ1-2	CASSLVTGGRDGYTF
16	TRBV11-2	TRBJ1-1	CASQRAAYYMNTEAFF
13	TRBV7-2	TRBJ2-3	CASSPPYTDTQYF
16	TRBV28	TRBJ1-2	CASSLPSGTANYGYTF
17	TRBV2	TRBJ2-2	CASSEYVVAGFPGELFF
13	TRBV6-1	TRBJ2-7	CASSTIQGTEQYF
15	TRBV4-2	TRBJ2-7	CASSPGVSGYYEQYF
15	TRBV7-2	TRBJ2-4	CASSLAGAPKNIQYF
13	TRBV7-2	TRBJ2-1	CASSQGGYNEQFF
14	TRBV5-1	TRBJ1-1	CASSLAGVRTEAFF
12	TRBV28	TRBJ2-7	CASSYLPYEQYF
13	TRBV5-1	TRBJ2-2	CASSLRTGGELFF
14	TRBV10-3	TRBJ2-3	CAINGDRRTDTQYF
13	TRBV2	TRBJ2-2	CASSEIRGGELFF
20	TRBV6-4	TRBJ1-5	CASSDSKPRDRGRWDQPQHF
15	TRBV12-5	TRBJ2-1	CASGLGTSGHNEQFF
15	TRBV5-4	TRBJ2-5	CASSLGTKGQETQYF
17	TRBV13	TRBJ1-1	CASSSRDRGRGPTEAFF
16	TRBV7-9	TRBJ2-5	CASSLGPSGGEETQYF
18	TRBV5-5	TRBJ1-6	CASSLRVVQGMYNSPLHF
13	TRBV11-2	TRBJ2-7	CASSLDRVYEQYF
11	TRBV10-1	TRBJ2-7	CASTRGGEQYF
15	TRBV6-1	TRBJ1-4	CASSERSDRGEKLFF
16	TRBV5-1	TRBJ2-2	CASRVGSAGVTGELFF
16	TRBV7-8	TRBJ2-7	CASSPRGLAGSYEQYF
15	TRBV7-2	TRBJ1-1	CASSSGTGRNTEAFF
16	TRBV2	TRBJ2-7	CASSETFLAGSYEQYF
14	TRBV5-1	TRBJ2-5	CASSHSGSLETQYF
16	TRBV5-1	TRBJ2-1	CASSPGTSGRGDEQFF
13	TRBV2	TRBJ2-7	CASLPPRGYEQYF
17	TRBV7-2	TRBJ2-3	CASSARLAGGGTDTQYF
13	TRBV18	TRBJ2-2	CASSSLPTGELFF
14	TRBV30	TRBJ1-5	CAWSVRSVSQPQHF
15	TRBV9	TRBJ2-7	CASSPQRAGNYEQYF
16	TRBV27	TRBJ2-7	CASRSFGRQGPYEQYF
13	TRBV30	TRBJ2-1	CACSPRGNNEQFF
11	TRBV30	TRBJ2-5	CAWSAEQTQYF
15	TRBV6-1	TRBJ1-6	CASSEITGVNSPLHF
17	TRBV30	TRBJ2-7	CAWSVQLGTTSFLPEYF
12	TRBV11-2	NA	CASSPDDYEQYF
14	TRBV6-1	TRBJ2-2	CASRSNRETGELFF